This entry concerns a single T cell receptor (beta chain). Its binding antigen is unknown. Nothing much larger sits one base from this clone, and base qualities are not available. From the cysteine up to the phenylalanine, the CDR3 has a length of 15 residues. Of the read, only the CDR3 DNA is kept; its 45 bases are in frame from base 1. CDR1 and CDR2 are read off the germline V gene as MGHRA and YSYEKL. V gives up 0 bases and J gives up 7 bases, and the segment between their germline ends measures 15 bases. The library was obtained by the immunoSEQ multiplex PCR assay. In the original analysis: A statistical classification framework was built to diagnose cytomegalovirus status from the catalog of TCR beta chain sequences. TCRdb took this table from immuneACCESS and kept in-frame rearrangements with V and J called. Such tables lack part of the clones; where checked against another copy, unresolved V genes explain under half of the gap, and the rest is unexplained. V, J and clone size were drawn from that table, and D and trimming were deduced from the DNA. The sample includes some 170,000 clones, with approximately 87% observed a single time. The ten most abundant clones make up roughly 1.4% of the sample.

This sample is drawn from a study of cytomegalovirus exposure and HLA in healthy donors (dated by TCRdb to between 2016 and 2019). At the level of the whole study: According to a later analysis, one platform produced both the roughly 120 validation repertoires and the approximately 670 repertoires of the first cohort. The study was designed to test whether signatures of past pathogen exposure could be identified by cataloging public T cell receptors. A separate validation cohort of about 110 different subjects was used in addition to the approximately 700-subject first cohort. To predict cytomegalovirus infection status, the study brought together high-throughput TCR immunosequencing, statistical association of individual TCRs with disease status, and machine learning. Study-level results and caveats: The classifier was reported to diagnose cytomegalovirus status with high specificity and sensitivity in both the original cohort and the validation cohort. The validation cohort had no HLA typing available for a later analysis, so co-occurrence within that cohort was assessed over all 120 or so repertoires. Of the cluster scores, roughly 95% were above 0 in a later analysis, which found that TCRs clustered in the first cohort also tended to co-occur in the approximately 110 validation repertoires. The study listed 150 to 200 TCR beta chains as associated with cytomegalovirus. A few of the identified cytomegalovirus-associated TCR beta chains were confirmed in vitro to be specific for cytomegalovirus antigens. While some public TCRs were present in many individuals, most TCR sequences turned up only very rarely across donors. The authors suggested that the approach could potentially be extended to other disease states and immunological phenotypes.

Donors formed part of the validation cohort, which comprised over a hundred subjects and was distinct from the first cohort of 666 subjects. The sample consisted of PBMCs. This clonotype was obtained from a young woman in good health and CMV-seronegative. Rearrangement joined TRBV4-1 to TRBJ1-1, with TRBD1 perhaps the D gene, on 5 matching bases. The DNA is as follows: TGCGCCAGCAGCCAAGATAGGGGCCCTCCTTTTGAAGCTTTCTTT. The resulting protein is CASSQDRGPPFEAFF.